This TCR beta chain was recovered during a study of a mutant IDH1 vaccine in newly diagnosed glioma. The wider study: Eight vaccine injections were given to patients in weeks 1, 3, 5, 7, 11, 15, 19 and 23. Vaccines began 4-6 weeks after radiotherapy alone, or with temozolomide cycles. Whole-study findings and limits: Top peripheral T cell clonotype shifts appeared unrelated to pseudoprogression.

The time point was: week 11, during vaccination. A single vaccine dose contained 300 ug of mutant IDH1 20-mer peptide, and topical imiquimod was used with it. Generated by immunoSEQ multiplex PCR, the TCRdb table keeps only in-frame clones and is missing some. The table lists about 64,000 clones, 70% to 85% of them singletons, with about 8.2% in the top ten. As to this clone: The antigen is unknown.

Germline CDR1 and CDR2: LNHNV and YYDKDF (reference sequence). V lost 1 base and J 2 bases, leaving 9 bases between the germline ends. The CDR3 is 15 amino acids. Source: PBMCs, taken from a glioma patient whose treatment included an IDH1 peptide vaccine. V gene TRBV15 combines with J gene TRBJ1-5; weak D call: TRBD1 (6 bases). The receptor was isolated from a woman between 45 and 65 years old with glioma. CDR3 protein: CATSRVGAGNQPQHF. In DNA, the CDR3 is TGTGCCACCAGCAGAGTGGGGGCTGGCAATCAGCCCCAGCATTTT.